The clone carrying this T cell receptor (beta chain) was counted only a few times. Its matching antigen is unknown. The CDR3 is 15 residues long. Per germline, CDR1 SGHVS and CDR2 FQNEAQ. V was pared by 3 bases and J by 0 bases, with 12 bases between. These data originate in a study of vaccination and CD4 T cells after COVID-19. With the Oncomine TCR Beta short-read assay, DNA from cultured CD4+ T cells was sequenced. Investigators obtained genomic DNA by extraction from cultured CD4+ T cells. TCRdb ran MiXCR on the PCR reads and lists one entry per CDR3 protein. The sample yields 5,000 to 7,500 distinct CDR3 sequences, approximately 35% seen once. Treatment: roughly ten-day PBMC culture with coronavirus spike peptide pools or control peptides (ViraFEST assay). Samples of CD4+ T cells were obtained from the unexposed donor before the COVID-19 pandemic (2011-2018). Every well contained around 2 million PBMCs, which were grown with about 10 IU/ml IL-2 and roughly 10 ug/ml peptide pools. Upon completion of approximately 9 days of culture, CD4+ T cells were isolated via negative selection.

The chain carries TRBV7-8 and TRBJ2-7; TRBD2 might be the D (5 bases). The source is a human donor in good health. Sequenced sample: CD4+ T cells from blood, cultured in vitro. The CDR3 DNA is TGTGCCAGCAGCTTCGACGAGGGCTACTCCTACGAGCAGTACTTC. Encoded protein: CASSFDEGYSYEQYF.